A selection of T cell receptor beta chains follows, all from one sample in a study of blood T cell repertoires in COVID-19. Assay: immunoSEQ multiplex PCR; the TCRdb copy retains only in-frame clones and omits some. The table lists approximately 220,000 clones, 70% to 90% of them singletons. The source material was PBMCs or T cells enriched from blood (not recorded which). These receptors all come from a woman between 25 and 40 years old who had been exposed to COVID-19. The conserved cysteine and the conserved F or W are not part of the CDR3 here.

CDR3,V
ASSLSASGGRRTGELF,TRBV27
ASSLGDRGYGYT,TRBV5-1
ASSRPLGSGARSSTDTQY,TRBV5-1
ATSDDSYGYT,TRBV24-1
ASSLEWRGTKNYGYT,TRBV5-6
SAPGWETQY,TRBV20-1
ASSPGTGNDYGYT,TRBV5-1
ASSSGQPLSGNTIY,TRBV5-1
ASSYPDRPYGYT,TRBV6-2/TRBV6-3
ASTISSRDSRQY,TRBV2
ASSTHPEGERTGELF,TRBV9
ASSLVLAGGETQY,TRBV5-6
ASSTQVHYGYT,TRBV4-2
ASSYLSGQGAPGYT,TRBV3-1/TRBV3-2
ASSVDWGTPGDRNEQF,TRBV9
ASSQLGSSGNTIY,TRBV3-1/TRBV3-2
ASSFETSGGANEQF,TRBV5-1
ASRDGQGYGYT,TRBV6-5
ATSRDRGFFHHT,TRBV15
ASSPRGMNTEAF,TRBV13
AWSVDRVATNEKLF,TRBV30
ASSLRAGLPTNEKLF,TRBV5-1
AVRDRDRTGELF,TRBV7-9
ASSSRTGTYEQY,TRBV7-2
ASTSGADTQY,TRBV27
ASSLGGEKGHNEQF,TRBV11-3
ASSVGQGPGYT,TRBV9
ASMRTSNTEAF,TRBV10-1
ASSQVSGGLPDTQY,TRBV4-1
ASSERGVR,TRBV10-2
ATKKEPSSRKGEKLF,TRBV2
ASSKGTADEQY,TRBV18
ASADRGASDTQY,TRBV6-5
AIARGRNEQF,TRBV9
ASSVGVGGHTEAF,TRBV9
ASSPTPAEIFYEQY,TRBV5-6
ASSKSPGQGPQH,TRBV7-8
ASSQDGAGPVAF,TRBV3-1/TRBV3-2
ASSWTNNSPLH,TRBV12-3/TRBV12-4
ASSITGTANTGELF,TRBV19
ASSRTGTGGHYGYT,TRBV7-2
ASRGVNEKLF,TRBV5-1
SASGAYSYEQY,TRBV20-1
ASSQPRDRGLETQY,TRBV4-1
ASSVAPLENIQY,TRBV9
SVVRTGSGDGYT,TRBV29-1
ASSPRDYYNEQF,TRBV6-5
ASSLFSAHHEQF,TRBV28
ASSFAGGRDGYT,TRBV28